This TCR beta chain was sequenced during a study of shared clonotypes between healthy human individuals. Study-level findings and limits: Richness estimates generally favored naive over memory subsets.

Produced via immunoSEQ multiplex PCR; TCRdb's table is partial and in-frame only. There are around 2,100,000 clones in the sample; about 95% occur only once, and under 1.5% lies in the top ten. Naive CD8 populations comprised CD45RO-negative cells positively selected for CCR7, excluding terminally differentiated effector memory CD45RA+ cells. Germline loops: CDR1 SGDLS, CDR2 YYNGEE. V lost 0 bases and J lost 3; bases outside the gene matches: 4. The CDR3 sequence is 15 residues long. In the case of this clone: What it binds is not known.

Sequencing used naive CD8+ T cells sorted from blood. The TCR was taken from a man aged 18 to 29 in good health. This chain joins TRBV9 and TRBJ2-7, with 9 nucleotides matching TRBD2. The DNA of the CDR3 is TGTGCCAGCAGCGTAGACACTAGCGGGCTCTACGAGCAGTACTTC. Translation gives CASSVDTSGLYEQYF.